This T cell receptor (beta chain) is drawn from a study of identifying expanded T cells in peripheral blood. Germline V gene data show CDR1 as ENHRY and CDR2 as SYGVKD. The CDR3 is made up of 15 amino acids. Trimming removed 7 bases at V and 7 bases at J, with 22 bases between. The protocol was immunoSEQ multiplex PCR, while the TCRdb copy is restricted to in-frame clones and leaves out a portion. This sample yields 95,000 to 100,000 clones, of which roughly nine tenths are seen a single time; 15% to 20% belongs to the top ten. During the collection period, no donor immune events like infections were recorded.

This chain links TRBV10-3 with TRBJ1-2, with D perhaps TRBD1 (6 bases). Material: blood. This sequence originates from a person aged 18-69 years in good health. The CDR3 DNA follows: TGTGCCATCATGGGAGTCGGCAGGGGACGGTCTGGCTACACCTTC. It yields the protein CAIMGVGRGRSGYTF.